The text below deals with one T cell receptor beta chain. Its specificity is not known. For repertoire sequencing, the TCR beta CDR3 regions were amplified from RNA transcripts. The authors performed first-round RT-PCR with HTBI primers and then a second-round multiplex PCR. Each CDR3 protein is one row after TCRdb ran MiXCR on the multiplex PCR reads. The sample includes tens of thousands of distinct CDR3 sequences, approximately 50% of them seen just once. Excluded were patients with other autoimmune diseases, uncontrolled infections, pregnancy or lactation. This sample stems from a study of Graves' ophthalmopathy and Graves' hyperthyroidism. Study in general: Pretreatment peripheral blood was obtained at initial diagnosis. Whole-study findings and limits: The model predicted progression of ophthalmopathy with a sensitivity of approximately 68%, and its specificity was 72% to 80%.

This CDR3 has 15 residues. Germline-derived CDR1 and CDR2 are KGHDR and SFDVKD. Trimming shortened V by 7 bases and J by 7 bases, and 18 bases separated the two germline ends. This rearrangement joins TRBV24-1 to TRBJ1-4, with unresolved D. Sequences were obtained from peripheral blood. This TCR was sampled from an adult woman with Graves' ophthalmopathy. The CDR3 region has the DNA TGTGCCACCAGGGACCGGGTGGGAATTAGTGAAAAACTGTTTTTT. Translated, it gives CATRDRVGISEKLFF.